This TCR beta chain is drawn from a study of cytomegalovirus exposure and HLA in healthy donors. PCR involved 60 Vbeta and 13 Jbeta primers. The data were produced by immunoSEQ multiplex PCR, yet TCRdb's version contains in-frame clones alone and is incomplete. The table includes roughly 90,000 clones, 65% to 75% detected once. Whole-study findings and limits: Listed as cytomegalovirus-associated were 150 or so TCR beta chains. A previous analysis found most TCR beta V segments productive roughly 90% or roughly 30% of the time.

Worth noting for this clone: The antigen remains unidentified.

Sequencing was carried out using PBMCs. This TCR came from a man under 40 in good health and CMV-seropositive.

The CDR3 sequence: CASTGDRAYQPQHF. Written as DNA, the CDR3 is TGTGCCAGTACCGGGGACAGGGCTTATCAGCCCCAGCATTTT. J is TRBJ1-5 and V is TRBV19; 9 bases are shared with TRBD1. CDR1 LNHDA and CDR2 SQIVND come from the germline V gene (reference sequence). The CDR3 has 14 residues. V shed 7 bases, J shed 5 bases, and the junction held 6 bases outside the gene matches.